This entry lists 6 T cell receptor beta chains sequenced from one sample in a study of OX40 agonist ivuxolimab in advanced cancers. Profiling relied on immunoSEQ multiplex PCR, and the TCRdb table lists in-frame clones only, not all of them. The sample includes 60,000 to 80,000 clones, about 79% of them seen just once. Sequenced material: CD4+ or CD8+ T cells sorted from blood, taken in a trial of the OX40 agonist ivuxolimab. Every receptor here comes from an adult with an advanced solid tumor such as melanoma, head and neck, liver or kidney cancer.

The V and J genes are TRBV2 and TRBJ1-6; 7 positions agree with TRBD1. Germline CDR1 SNHLY, CDR2 FYNNEI. The CDR3 length is 15 residues. The V segment lost 6 bases and the J segment 7 bases; nucleotides outside the gene matches: 9. The DNA for the CDR3 is TGTGCCAGCAGGAGAACCGGGACAGAAAATTCACCCCTCCACTTT. It specifies CASRRTGTENSPLHF.

The chain has TRBV4-3 and TRBJ2-5, with TRBD2 identical over 11 bases. With V trimmed by 1 base and J by 1 base, 5 bases remained unmatched. CDR1 and CDR2 from the germline V gene are LGHNA and YSLEER. The CDR3 spans 17 residues. As DNA, the CDR3 is TGCGCCAGCAGCCAAGGAACTAGCGGGGGCCGCCAAGAGACCCAGTACTTC. Protein sequence: CASSQGTSGGRQETQYF.

The chain links TRBV13 to TRBJ1-2; D uncertain. Germline lookup yields CDR1 PRHDT and CDR2 FYEKMQ (reference sequence). The V end was cut by 2 bases, the J end by 4 bases, with 8 bases between. The CDR3 is 13 amino acids. CDR3 in DNA: TGTGCCAGCAGCTTACCGGGCGCCTATGGCTACACCTTC. Its protein product is CASSLPGAYGYTF.

The chain couples TRBV19 to TRBJ2-5, with unresolved D. V shed 4 bases and J shed 0 bases, with 9 bases lying between them. CDR1 and CDR2 from the germline V gene are LNHDA and SQIVND (reference sequence). The CDR3 loop spans 14 amino acids. The CDR3 DNA sequence: TGTGCCAGTAGTACTAATACATACCAAGAGACCCAGTACTTC. Amino acid sequence: CASSTNTYQETQYF.

V usage is TRBV6-5 and J usage is TRBJ1-2; D ambiguous. This CDR3 is built from 14 residues. The germline gives CDR1 MNHEY, CDR2 SVGAGI. V lost 0 bases, J lost 3 bases, and 8 bases lay in between. The DNA of the CDR3 is TGTGCCAGCAGTTACTCGGGCAGCTACTATGGCTACACCTTC. Its translation: CASSYSGSYYGYTF.

The chain employs TRBV7-6 and TRBJ2-5, with 9 bases that match TRBD2. The CDR3 consists of 15 residues. In germline, CDR1 is SGHVS, CDR2 FNYEAQ. With 2 bases clipped from V and 1 base from J, the junction kept 2 bases outside the gene matches. The CDR3 loop reads CASSLFSGGQETQYF. For the CDR3, the DNA is TGTGCCAGCAGCTTATTTAGCGGGGGCCAAGAGACCCAGTACTTC.